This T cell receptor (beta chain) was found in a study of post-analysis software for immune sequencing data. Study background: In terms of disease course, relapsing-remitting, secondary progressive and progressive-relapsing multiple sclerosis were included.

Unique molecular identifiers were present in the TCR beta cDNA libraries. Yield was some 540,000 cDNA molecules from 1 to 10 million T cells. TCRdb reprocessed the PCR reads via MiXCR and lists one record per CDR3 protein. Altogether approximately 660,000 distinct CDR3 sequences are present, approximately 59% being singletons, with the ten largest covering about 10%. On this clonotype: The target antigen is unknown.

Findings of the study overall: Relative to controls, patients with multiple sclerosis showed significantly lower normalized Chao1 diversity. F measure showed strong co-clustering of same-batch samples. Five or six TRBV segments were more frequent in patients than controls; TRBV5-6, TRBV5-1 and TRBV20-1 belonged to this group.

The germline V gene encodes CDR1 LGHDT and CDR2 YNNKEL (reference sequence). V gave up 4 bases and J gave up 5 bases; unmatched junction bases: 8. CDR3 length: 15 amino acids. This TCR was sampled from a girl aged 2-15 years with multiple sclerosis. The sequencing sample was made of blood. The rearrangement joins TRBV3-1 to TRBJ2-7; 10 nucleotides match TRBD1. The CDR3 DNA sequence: TGTGCCAGCAGCCCCCGGACAGGGGGATATAACGAGCAGTACTTC. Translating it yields CASSPRTGGYNEQYF.